This T cell receptor beta chain was sequenced during a study of T cell clones after liver transplantation. About the study: A pre-transplant mixed lymphocyte reaction with TCRbeta sequencing defined graft-donor-reactive clones followed in post-transplant blood. Overall study findings and caveats: Rather than being deleted, graft donor-reactive T cells may have moved into the graft. Small, mixed patient groups and varying post-transplant times limit these conclusions.

The V gene lost 0 bases and the J gene lost 2 bases, with 10 bases spanning the gap. Germline V gene lookup returns CDR1 MNHEY and CDR2 SVGAGI. CDR3 size: 15 residues. Worth noting for this clone: Its antigen is not known. This CDR3 is also generated by other DNA sequences in the sample.

The repertoire was sequenced with immunoSEQ multiplex PCR; TCRdb's copy has only in-frame clones and lacks some. The sample contains 95,000 to 110,000 clones, under 90% of which appear only once. The gene calls are TRBV6-5 and TRBJ1-1; D remains unclear. The sequence came from a human patient who received a liver transplant. Certain T cells may be donor cells from the graft. Here the sequenced sample was CD4+ T cells from blood, taken around 44 months after liver transplant. CDR3 DNA sequence: TGTGCCAGCAGTTACTCGAGGGCCTCTAACACTGAAGCTTTCTTT. It encodes CASSYSRASNTEAFF.